The entry below gives a single TCR beta chain sequence along with its context. The data were obtained in a study of blood T cell repertoires in COVID-19. Study-level information: Sources were T cells, B-cell-depleted T cells, or PBMCs; the material itself was cDNA or gDNA.

In the study's own analysis: By means of reference gene primer amplification, nucleated cell counts were estimated. Repertoires were generated with immunoSEQ multiplex PCR, while TCRdb's copy carries only in-frame clones and drops some. That table furnishes V, J and clone size, whereas the DNA furnished D and trimming. The sample lists 100,000 to 150,000 clones, about 91% occurring once. Per germline, CDR1 SGHRS and CDR2 YFSETQ. Trimming stripped 4 bases from V and 0 bases from J, with 3 bases between. The CDR3 covers 12 residues. This clonotype was sampled from a man aged 50-59 years with acute or convalescent COVID-19. Sequenced material: peripheral blood. The chain combines TRBV5-1 with TRBJ2-3; D remains unclear. The CDR3 nucleotides read TGCGCCAGCAGCCTAAGCACAGATACGCAGTATTTT. It encodes CASSLSTDTQYF.